The present entry profiles one TCR beta chain with its context. Its antigen is currently unknown. This sample is drawn from a study of shared clonotypes between healthy human individuals. Whole-study results and caveats: Sample collection involved blood only; tissue repertoires are likely different. Between a handful of donors, naive CD4 clonotypes were shared at a level of around 5.1%. In contrast to clonotypes shared by all four donors, non-shared clonotypes had lower generation probabilities.

The germline CDR1 and CDR2 sequences are MDHEN and SYDVKM. The CDR3 spans 13 residues. The V and J ends lost 8 bases and 1 base respectively, with 11 bases between them. Only in-frame clones appear in the TCRdb table, and some are missing; sequencing was by immunoSEQ multiplex PCR. The sample has 800,000 to 1,200,000 clones, about 84% seen once; the top ten hold approximately 0.52%. Splitting of CD4+ cells produced CD45RA+ naive and CD45RA-negative memory subsets. The sequenced sample consisted of memory CD4+ T cells from PBMCs. Subset noted: CD45RA-negative fraction. This clonotype originated in a man aged 18 to 29 in good health. Some clones in this sample may be carry-over from other donors' samples. The rearrangement uses TRBV28 and TRBJ1-1, with unresolved D. CDR3 nucleotide sequence: TGTGCCAGCTCCTCCACAGCGAACACTGAAGCTTTCTTT. It is translated as CASSSTANTEAFF.